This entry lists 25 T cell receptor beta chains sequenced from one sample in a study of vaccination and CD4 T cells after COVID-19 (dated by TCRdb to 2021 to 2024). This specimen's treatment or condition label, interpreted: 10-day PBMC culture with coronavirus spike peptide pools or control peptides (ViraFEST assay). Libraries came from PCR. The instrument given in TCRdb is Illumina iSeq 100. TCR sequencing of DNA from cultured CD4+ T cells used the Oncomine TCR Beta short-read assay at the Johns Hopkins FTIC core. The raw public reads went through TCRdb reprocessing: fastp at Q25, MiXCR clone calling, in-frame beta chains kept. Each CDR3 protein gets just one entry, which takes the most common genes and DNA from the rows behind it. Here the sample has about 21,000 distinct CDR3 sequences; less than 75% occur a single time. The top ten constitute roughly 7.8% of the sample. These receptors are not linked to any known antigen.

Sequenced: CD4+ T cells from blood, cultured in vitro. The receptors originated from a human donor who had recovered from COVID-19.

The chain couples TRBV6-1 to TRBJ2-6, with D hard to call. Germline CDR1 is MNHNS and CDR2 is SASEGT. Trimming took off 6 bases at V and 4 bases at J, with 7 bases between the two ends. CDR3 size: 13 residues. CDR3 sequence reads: CASRIEGANVLTF. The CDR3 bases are TGTGCCAGCAGGATCGAGGGGGCCAACGTCCTGACTTTC.

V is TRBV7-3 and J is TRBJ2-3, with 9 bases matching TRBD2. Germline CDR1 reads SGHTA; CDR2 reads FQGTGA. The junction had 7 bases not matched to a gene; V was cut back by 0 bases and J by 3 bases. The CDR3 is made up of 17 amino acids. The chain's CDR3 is CASSLTGAGGGTDTQYF. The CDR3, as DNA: TGTGCCAGCAGCTTAACGGGTGCGGGAGGGGGGACAGATACGCAGTATTTT. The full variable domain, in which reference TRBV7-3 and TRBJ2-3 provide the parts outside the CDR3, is GAGVSQTPSNKVTEKGKYVELRCDPISGHTALYWYRQSLGQGPEFLIYFQGTGAADDSGLPNDRFFAVRPEGSVSTLKIQRTERGDSAVYLCASSLTGAGGGTDTQYFGPGTRLTVL.

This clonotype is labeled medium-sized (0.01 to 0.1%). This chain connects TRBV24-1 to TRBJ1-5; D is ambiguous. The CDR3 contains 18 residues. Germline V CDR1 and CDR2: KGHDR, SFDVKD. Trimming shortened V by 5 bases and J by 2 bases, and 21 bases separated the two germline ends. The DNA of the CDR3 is TGTGCCACCAGTGCTAGTCCTTGGGCAGGTGAGGGCAATCAGCCCCAGCATTTT. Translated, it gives CATSASPWAGEGNQPQHF.

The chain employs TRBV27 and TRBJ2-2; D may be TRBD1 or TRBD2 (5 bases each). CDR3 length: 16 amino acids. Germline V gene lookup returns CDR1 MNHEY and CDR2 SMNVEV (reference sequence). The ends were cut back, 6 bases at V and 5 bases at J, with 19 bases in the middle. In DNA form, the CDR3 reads TGTGCCAGCAGCTCTCGGGACGGCCGACTGACCGGGGAGCTGTTTTTT. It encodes CASSSRDGRLTGELFF.

CDR3 in DNA: TGTGCCAGCAGTGCGGGGGTAGCTGAACGGTGGGAGACCCAGTACTTC. Translated, it gives CASSAGVAERWETQYF. The chain has TRBV6-1 and TRBJ2-5, with D possibly TRBD2 on 6 matching bases. The V gene lost 4 bases and the J gene lost 5 bases, with 20 bases spanning the gap. CDR3 length: 16 residues. Germline CDR1 and CDR2: MNHNS and SASEGT.

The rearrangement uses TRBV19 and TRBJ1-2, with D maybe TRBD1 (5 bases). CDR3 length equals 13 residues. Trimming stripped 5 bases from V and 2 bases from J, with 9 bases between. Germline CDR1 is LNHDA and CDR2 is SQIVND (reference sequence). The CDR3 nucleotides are TGTGCCAGTAGTGCAGGGCCCAACTATGGCTACACCTTC. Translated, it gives CASSAGPNYGYTF.

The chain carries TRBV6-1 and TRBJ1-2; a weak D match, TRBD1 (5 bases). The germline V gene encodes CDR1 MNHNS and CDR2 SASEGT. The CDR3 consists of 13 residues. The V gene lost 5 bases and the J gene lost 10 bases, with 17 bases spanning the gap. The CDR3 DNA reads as TGTGCCAGCAGTAAGAATGGACACGTGATCTACACCTTC. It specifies CASSKNGHVIYTF.

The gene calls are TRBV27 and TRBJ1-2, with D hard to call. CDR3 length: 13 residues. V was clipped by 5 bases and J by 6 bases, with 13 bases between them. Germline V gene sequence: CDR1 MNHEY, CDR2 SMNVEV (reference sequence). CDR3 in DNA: TGTGCCAGCAGTCCTCGGATTAGTCATGGCTACACCTTC. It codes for CASSPRISHGYTF.

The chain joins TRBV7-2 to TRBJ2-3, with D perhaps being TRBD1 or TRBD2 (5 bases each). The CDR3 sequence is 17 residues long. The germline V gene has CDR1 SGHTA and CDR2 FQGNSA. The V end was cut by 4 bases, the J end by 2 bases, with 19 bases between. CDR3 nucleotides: TGTGCCAGCAGCTCAACGGGGCGCGGAGCTCACACAGATACGCAGTATTTT. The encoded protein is CASSSTGRGAHTDTQYF. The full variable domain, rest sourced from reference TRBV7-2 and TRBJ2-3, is GAGVSQSPSNKVTEKGKDVELRCDPISGHTALYWYRQSLGQGLEFLIYFQGNSAPDKSGLPSDRFSAERTGGSVSTLTIQRTQQEDSAVYLCASSSTGRGAHTDTQYFGPGTRLTVL.

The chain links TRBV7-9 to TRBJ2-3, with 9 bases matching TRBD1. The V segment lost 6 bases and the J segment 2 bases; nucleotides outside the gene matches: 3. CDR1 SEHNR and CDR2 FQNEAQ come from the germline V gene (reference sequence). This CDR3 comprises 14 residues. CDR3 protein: CASRGDRATDTQYF. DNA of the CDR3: TGTGCCAGCAGGGGGGACAGGGCCACAGATACGCAGTATTTT.

The CDR3 here is CASIGPHPGNQPQHF. The DNA of the CDR3 is TGTGCCAGTATCGGTCCCCACCCGGGCAATCAGCCCCAGCATTTT. The gene calls are TRBV19 and TRBJ1-5; D unclear. Germline assignment: CDR1 LNHDA and CDR2 SQIVND (reference sequence). The CDR3 covers 15 residues. The V gene lost 7 bases and the J gene lost 2 bases, with 15 bases spanning the gap.

The CDR3 reads CSAIRTGSSGNTIYF. As DNA, the CDR3 is TGCAGTGCCATCCGGACAGGGAGCTCTGGAAACACCATATATTTT. This sequence joins TRBV20-1 and TRBJ1-3, with TRBD1 matching 8 bases. CDR3 length: 15 residues. V was pared by 6 bases and J by 0 bases, with 7 bases of the junction left unmatched. Germline CDR1 DFQATT, CDR2 SNEGSKA (reference sequence).

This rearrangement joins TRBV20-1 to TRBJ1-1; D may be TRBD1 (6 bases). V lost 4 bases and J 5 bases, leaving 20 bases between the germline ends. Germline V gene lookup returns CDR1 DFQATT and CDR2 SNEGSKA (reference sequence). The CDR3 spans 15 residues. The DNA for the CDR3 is TGCAGTGCTACCCGGGCGGGGGCTATGTGGACTGAAGCTTTCTTT. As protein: CSATRAGAMWTEAFF.

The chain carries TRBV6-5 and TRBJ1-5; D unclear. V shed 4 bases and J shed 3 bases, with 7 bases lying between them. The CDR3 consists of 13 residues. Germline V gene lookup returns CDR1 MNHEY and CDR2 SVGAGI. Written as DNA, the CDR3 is TGTGCCAGCAGTTGGCGAGACAATCAGCCCCAGCATTTT. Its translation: CASSWRDNQPQHF.

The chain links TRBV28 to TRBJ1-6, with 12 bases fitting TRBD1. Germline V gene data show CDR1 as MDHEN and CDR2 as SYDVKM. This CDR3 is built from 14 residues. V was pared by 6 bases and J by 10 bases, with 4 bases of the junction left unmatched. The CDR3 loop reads CASSRDRGQSPLHF. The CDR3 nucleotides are TGTGCCAGCAGCCGGGACAGGGGGCAATCACCCCTCCACTTT.

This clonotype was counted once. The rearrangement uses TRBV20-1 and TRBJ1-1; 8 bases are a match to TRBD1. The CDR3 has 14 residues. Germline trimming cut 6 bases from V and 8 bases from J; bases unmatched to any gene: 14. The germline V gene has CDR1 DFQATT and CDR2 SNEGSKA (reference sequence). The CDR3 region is CSATTGGPDSEAFF. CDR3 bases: TGCAGTGCAACCACAGGGGGACCGGATAGCGAAGCTTTCTTT.

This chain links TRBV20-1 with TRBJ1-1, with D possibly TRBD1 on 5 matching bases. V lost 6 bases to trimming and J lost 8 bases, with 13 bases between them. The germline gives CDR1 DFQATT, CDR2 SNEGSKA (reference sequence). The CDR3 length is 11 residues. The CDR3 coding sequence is TGCAGTGCCCTACCACAGGCAGAAGCTTTCTTT. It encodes CSALPQAEAFF.

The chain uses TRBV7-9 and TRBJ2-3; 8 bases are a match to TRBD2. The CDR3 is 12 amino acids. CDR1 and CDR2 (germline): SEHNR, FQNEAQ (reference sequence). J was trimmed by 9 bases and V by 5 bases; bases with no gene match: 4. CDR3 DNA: TGTGCCAGCAGCGTTGGACTAGCCACGCAGTATTTT. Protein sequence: CASSVGLATQYF.

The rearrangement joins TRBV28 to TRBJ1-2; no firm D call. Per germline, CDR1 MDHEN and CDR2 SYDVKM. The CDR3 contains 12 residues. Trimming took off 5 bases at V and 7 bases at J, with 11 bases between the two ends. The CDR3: CASSTSSRGYTF. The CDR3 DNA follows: TGTGCCAGCAGTACATCCTCTCGTGGCTACACCTTC.

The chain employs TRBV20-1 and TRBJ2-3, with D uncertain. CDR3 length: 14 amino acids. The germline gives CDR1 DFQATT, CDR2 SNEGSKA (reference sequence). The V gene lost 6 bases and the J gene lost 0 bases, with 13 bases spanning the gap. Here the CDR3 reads CSARRRTSTDTQYF. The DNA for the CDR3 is TGCAGTGCCCGTCGGCGCACTAGCACAGATACGCAGTATTTT.

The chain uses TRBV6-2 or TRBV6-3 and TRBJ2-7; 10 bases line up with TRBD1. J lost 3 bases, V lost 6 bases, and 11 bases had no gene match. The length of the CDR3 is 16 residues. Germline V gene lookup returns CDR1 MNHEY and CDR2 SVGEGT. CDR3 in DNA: TGTGCCAGCAGCAAGTTTCGGACAGGGGGTAACTACGAGCAGTACTTC. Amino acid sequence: CASSKFRTGGNYEQYF.

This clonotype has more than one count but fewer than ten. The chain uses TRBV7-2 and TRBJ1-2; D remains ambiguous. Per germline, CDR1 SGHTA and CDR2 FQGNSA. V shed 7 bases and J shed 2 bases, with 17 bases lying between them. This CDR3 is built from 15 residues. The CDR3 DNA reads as TGTGCCAGCACCCCCGAGAGGGCGGGCAACTATGGCTACACCTTC. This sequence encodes CASTPERAGNYGYTF.

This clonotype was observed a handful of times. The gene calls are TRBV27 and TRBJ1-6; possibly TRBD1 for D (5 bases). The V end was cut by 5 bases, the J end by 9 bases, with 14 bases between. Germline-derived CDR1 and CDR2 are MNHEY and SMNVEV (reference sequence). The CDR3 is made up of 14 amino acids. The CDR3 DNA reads TGTGCCAGCAGTCGGACACGAACAAGTTCACCCCTCCACTTT. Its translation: CASSRTRTSSPLHF.

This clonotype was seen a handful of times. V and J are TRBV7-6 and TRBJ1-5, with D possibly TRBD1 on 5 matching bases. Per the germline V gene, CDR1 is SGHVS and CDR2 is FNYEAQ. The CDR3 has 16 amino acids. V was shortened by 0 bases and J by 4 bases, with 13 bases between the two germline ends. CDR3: CASSLAPGTVNQPQHF. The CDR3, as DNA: TGTGCCAGCAGCTTAGCGCCCGGGACGGTGAATCAGCCCCAGCATTTT. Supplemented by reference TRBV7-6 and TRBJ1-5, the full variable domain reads GAGVSQSPRYKVTKRGQDVALRCDPISGHVSLYWYRQALGQGPEFLTYFNYEAQQDKSGLPNDRFSAERPEGSISTLTIQRTEQRDSAMYRCASSLAPGTVNQPQHFGDGTRLSIL.

This chain's CDR3 is CASSVSASGIGDTQYF. The CDR3 DNA reads as TGTGCCAGCAGTGTGTCCGCTAGCGGGATAGGAGATACGCAGTATTTT. The rearrangement uses TRBV6-4 and TRBJ2-3; 9 positions agree with TRBD2. Germline CDR1 reads MRHNA; CDR2 reads SNTAGT. This CDR3 is built from 16 residues. V trimming: 4 bases; J trimming: 5 bases; junction bases outside the gene matches: 10.